A single sample gave rise to the 3 T cell receptor beta chains below, sequenced in a study of OX40 agonist ivuxolimab in advanced cancers. Some clones are missing from TCRdb's copy, which holds only in-frame ones; the method was immunoSEQ multiplex PCR. The sample records approximately 71,000 clones, roughly 82% being singletons. Sequences were derived from CD4+ or CD8+ T cells sorted from blood, sampled in a trial of the OX40 agonist ivuxolimab. The receptors were sampled from an adult with an advanced solid tumor such as melanoma, head and neck, liver or kidney cancer.

This sequence joins TRBV2 and TRBJ2-1; 7 bases are shared with TRBD1. After removal of 5 bases from V and 9 bases from J, the junction contained 10 bases not matched to a gene. This CDR3 has 14 amino acids. Germline CDR1 reads SNHLY; CDR2 reads FYNNEI. CDR3 amino acids: CASSPQKGAGEQFF. Here the CDR3 DNA reads TGTGCCAGCAGTCCCCAAAAGGGGGCGGGTGAGCAGTTCTTC.

J is TRBJ1-1 and V is TRBV9; D uncertain. The CDR3 covers 14 residues. The V gene's germline CDR1 is SGDLS and CDR2 YYNGEE. V was trimmed by 4 bases and J by 5 bases, leaving 15 bases between them. The CDR3 protein is CASSPRSSETEAFF. CDR3 sequence (DNA): TGTGCCAGCAGCCCGCGGAGTTCGGAAACTGAAGCTTTCTTT.

The chain joins TRBV5-1 to TRBJ2-5; 9 bases are shared with TRBD2. The DNA end favors TRBJ2-7, so the J call may be wrong. CDR1 is SGHRS, CDR2 YFSETQ, per germline. This CDR3 contains 15 residues. This CDR3 reads CASRVLAGGSYEQYF. The DNA of the CDR3 is TGCGCCAGCAGGGTACTAGCGGGCGGTTCCTACGAGCAGTACTTC.